The 5 T cell receptor beta chains reported below all come from one sample, sequenced in a study of type 1 regulatory T cells (dated by TCRdb to the early 2020s). No cognate antigen is known for these TCRs. TCRdb names Illumina MiSeq as the instrument used. TCRdb applied fastp at Q25 and MiXCR to the public reads, then kept only in-frame beta chains. Rows are unified per CDR3 protein, each entry keeping the most common DNA and genes. For this sample there are around 65,000 distinct CDR3 sequences; 45% to 50% appear just once. The leading ten clones occupy around 2.1% of the sample. The sequencing sample was made of cultured non-Tr1 T cells, either the whole culture or a sorted T cell fraction (not recorded which). In the paper's terms, the cell subset or site label means: non-Tr1 population from the T-allo10 product. Every receptor here comes from a human donor in good health.

The V call is TRBV6-1, the J call TRBJ1-5; weak D call: TRBD1 (5 bases). The V end was cut by 3 bases, the J end by 1 base, with 10 bases between. The germline V gene encodes CDR1 MNHNS and CDR2 SASEGT. The CDR3 totals 15 residues. For the CDR3, the DNA is TGTGCCAGCAGTGATGTTCCAGGGAGCAATCAGCCCCAGCATTTT. This codes for CASSDVPGSNQPQHF.

The CDR3 reads CASSLVTGTNTGELFF. The CDR3 bases are TGTGCCAGCAGCTTAGTTACCGGGACGAACACCGGGGAGCTGTTTTTT. J is TRBJ2-2 and V is TRBV11-1; perhaps TRBD2 as D (5 bases). The CDR3 loop spans 16 amino acids. Germline CDR1 and CDR2: SGHAT and FQDESV (reference sequence). Trimming removed 1 base from V and 0 bases from J, with 9 bases in between. Filled out from reference TRBV11-1 and TRBJ2-2, the complete variable domain reads EAEVAQSPRYKITEKSQAVAFWCDPISGHATLYWYRQILGQGPELLVQFQDESVVDDSQLPKDRFSAERLKGVDSTLKIQPAELGDSAMYLCASSLVTGTNTGELFFGEGSRLTVL.

The J gene is TRBJ2-4, the V gene TRBV4-1, with 9 bases identical to TRBD2. The germline V gene has CDR1 MGHRA and CDR2 YSYEKL. With V trimmed by 3 bases and J by 9 bases, 12 bases remained unmatched. The CDR3 spans 16 residues. The CDR3 spells CASSHLSGGPESIQYF. As DNA, the CDR3 is TGCGCCAGCAGCCACCTGAGCGGGGGGCCAGAGAGCATTCAGTACTTC.

A few counts support this clonotype. The V gene is TRBV20-1, the J gene TRBJ2-3; 10 nucleotides agree with TRBD2. Trimming cost V 0 bases and J 7 bases; bases outside gene matches: 13. Germline values: CDR1 DFQATT, CDR2 SNEGSKA (reference sequence). The length of the CDR3 is 17 residues. The CDR3 spells CSARDSASGGASNTQYF. The CDR3 nucleotides read TGCAGTGCTAGAGATAGCGCCAGCGGGGGGGCGTCGAATACGCAGTATTTT.

The chain employs TRBV7-6 and TRBJ2-1; 11 positions match TRBD2. The CDR3 length is 16 residues. The germline CDR1 and CDR2 sequences are SGHVS and FNYEAQ. J lost 0 bases, V lost 4 bases, and 2 bases had no gene match. The CDR3, as DNA: TGTGCCAGCAGCTCGGGGACTAGCGGCTCCTACAATGAGCAGTTCTTC. Protein: CASSSGTSGSYNEQFF.